The clone carrying this T cell receptor (beta chain) was detected only a few times. The V gene lost 6 bases and the J gene lost 4 bases, with 15 bases spanning the gap. The CDR3 contains 14 residues. CDR1 MNHEY and CDR2 SVGAGI come from the germline V gene. Specified treatment: oral pan-JAK inhibitor, 5-10 mg twice daily. cDNA serving as the sequencing template came from extracted, reverse transcribed RNA. TCRdb's copy holds only in-frame clones and misses some; the assay was immunoSEQ multiplex PCR. The table includes 100,000 to 150,000 clones, about 59% detected once. This sample stems from a study of CD8+ T cells in alopecia areata.

V and J are TRBV6-5 and TRBJ2-5; either TRBD1 or TRBD2 may fit D (6 bases each). This TCR was recovered from a human donor with alopecia areata. The specimen was CD4+ T cells sorted from blood, collected at week 4, from a patient treated with tofacitinib. The CDR3 loop reads CASRSLRGLETQYF. In DNA form, the CDR3 reads TGTGCCAGCAGATCGCTCCGGGGGCTAGAGACCCAGTACTTC.